Listed here are 7 T cell receptor beta chains from one sample, sequenced in a study of breast tumors, draining lymph nodes, adjacent tissues. The lymph nodes were axillary draining lymph nodes from breast cancer patients. TCRdb used MiXCR to reprocess the multiplex PCR reads, holding one entry per CDR3 protein. The data hold some 150,000 distinct CDR3 sequences, with more than 20% observed a single time. Sequencing was carried out using axillary lymph node tissue. Receptors originate from a female donor with breast cancer. Some clones in this sample may be carry-over from other donors' samples.

This clonotype showed up many times. One end of the junction does not line up with germline, which may come from a read error. This chain joins TRBV5-1 and TRBJ2-7; 8 nucleotides match TRBD1. CDR1 and CDR2 (germline): SGHRS, YFSETQ. The CDR3 has 14 amino acids. CDR3: CASSLGQGVGEQYF. The CDR3 nucleotides read TGTGCCAGCAGCTTAGGACAGGGTGTTGGGGAGCAGTACTTC.

This clonotype has at least ten counts. V gene TRBV6-6 combines with J gene TRBJ2-5, with 9 positions matching TRBD1. The CDR3 length is 13 residues. With V trimmed by 6 bases and J by 5 bases, 4 bases remained unmatched. Germline CDR1 and CDR2: MNHNY and SVGAGI (reference sequence). The CDR3 nucleotides read TGTGCCAGCAGACAGGGGGCCCGGGAGACCCAGTACTTC. Residues: CASRQGARETQYF.

This clonotype has a count of ten or more. The chain recombines TRBV20-1 with TRBJ2-5; 8 positions agree with TRBD2. Germline CDR1 is DFQATT and CDR2 is SNEGSKA (reference sequence). The V gene end was trimmed by 3 bases and the J gene end by 5 bases; junction bases not matched to a gene: 5. The CDR3 covers 13 residues. CDR3 sequence reads: CSARGTSRETQYF. CDR3 nucleotides: TGCAGTGCTAGGGGGACTAGTCGGGAGACCCAGTACTTC.

Notes on this clonotype: This may be a read error, as it is one base from a much larger clone. This CDR3 is CSAISGGISYGQYF. In nucleotides, the CDR3 is TGCAGTGCTATTTCCGGGGGTATCTCCTACGGGCAGTACTTC. The rearrangement joins TRBV20-1 to TRBJ2-7; D might be TRBD2 (6 bases). Germline V CDR1 and CDR2: DFQATT, SNEGSKA (reference sequence). This CDR3 has 14 amino acids.

This clonotype was seen ten or more times. The chain carries TRBV5-4 and TRBJ2-7; D is unclear. Trimming cost V 0 bases and J 2 bases, with 9 bases left between them. Germline V gives CDR1 SGHNT, CDR2 YYREEE (reference sequence). The CDR3 has 14 amino acids. The DNA for the CDR3 is TGTGCCAGCAGCTTGGACCCACTGGCCTACGAGCAGTACTTC. Protein: CASSLDPLAYEQYF. The full variable domain, in which reference TRBV5-4 and TRBJ2-7 provide the parts outside the CDR3, is ETGVTQSPTHLIKTRGQQVTLRCSSQSGHNTVSWYQQALGQGPQFIFQYYREEENGRGNFPPRFSGLQFPNYSSELNVNALELDDSALYLCASSLDPLAYEQYFGPGTRLTVT.

On this clonotype itself: A much bigger clone sits one base away, suggesting this may be a read error. This sequence joins TRBV18 and TRBJ2-7; 8 bases fit TRBD2. Germline lookup yields CDR1 KGHSH and CDR2 LQKENI. The CDR3 totals 14 residues. Germline trimming cut 4 bases from V and 7 bases from J; bases unmatched to any gene: 9. The chain's CDR3 is CASSQGAGAREQYF. The CDR3 nucleotides are TGTGCCAGCTCACAAGGAGCGGGAGCTCGTGAGCAGTACTTC.

Note on this clonotype: This could be a read error, since a much larger clone is one nucleotide away. V usage is TRBV5-4 and J usage is TRBJ2-7, with TRBD2 as a possible D gene (5 bases). Germline-derived CDR1 and CDR2 are SGHNT and YYREEE (reference sequence). The CDR3 runs to 15 residues. The CDR3 sequence: CASSLLREFGYEQHF. CDR3 in DNA: TGTGCCAGCAGCTTGTTGAGGGAGTTTGGCTACGAGCAGCACTTC.